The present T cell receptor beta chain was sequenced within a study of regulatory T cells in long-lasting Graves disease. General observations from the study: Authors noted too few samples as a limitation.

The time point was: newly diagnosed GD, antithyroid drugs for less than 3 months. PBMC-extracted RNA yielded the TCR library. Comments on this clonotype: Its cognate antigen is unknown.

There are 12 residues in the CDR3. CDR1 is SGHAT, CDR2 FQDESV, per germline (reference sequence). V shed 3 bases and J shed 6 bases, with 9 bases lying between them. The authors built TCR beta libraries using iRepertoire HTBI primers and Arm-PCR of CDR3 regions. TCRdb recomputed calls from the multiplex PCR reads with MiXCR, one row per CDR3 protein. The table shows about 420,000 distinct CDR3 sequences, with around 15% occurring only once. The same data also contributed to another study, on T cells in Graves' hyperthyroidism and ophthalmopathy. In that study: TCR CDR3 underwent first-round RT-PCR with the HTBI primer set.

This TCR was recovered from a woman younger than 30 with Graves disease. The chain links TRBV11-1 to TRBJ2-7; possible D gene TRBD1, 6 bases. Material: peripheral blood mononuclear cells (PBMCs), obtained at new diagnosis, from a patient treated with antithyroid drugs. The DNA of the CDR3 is TGTGCCAGCAGCTTTTTACAGGGCGAGCAGTACTTC. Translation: CASSFLQGEQYF.